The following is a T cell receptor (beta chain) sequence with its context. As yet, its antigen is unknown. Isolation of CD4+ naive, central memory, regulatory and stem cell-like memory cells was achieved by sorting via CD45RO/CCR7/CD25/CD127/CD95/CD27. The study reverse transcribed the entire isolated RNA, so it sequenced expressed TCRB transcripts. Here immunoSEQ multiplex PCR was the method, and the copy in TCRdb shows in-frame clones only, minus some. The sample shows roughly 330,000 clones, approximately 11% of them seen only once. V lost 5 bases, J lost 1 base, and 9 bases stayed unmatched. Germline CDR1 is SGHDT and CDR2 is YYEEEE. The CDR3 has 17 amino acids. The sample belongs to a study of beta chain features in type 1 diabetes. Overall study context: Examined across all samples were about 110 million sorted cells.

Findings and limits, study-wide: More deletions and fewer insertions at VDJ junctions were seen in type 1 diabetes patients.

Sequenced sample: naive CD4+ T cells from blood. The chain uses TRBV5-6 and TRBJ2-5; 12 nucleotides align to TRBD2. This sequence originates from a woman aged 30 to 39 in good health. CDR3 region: CASSSRLAGVLQETQYF. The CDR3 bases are TGTGCCAGCAGTTCCAGACTAGCGGGAGTGCTCCAAGAGACCCAGTACTTC. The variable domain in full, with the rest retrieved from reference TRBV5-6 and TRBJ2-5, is DAGVTQSPTHLIKTRGQQVTLRCSPKSGHDTVSWYQQALGQGPQFIFQYYEEEERQRGNFPDRFSGHQFPNYSSELNVNALLLGDSALYLCASSSRLAGVLQETQYFGPGTRLLVL.